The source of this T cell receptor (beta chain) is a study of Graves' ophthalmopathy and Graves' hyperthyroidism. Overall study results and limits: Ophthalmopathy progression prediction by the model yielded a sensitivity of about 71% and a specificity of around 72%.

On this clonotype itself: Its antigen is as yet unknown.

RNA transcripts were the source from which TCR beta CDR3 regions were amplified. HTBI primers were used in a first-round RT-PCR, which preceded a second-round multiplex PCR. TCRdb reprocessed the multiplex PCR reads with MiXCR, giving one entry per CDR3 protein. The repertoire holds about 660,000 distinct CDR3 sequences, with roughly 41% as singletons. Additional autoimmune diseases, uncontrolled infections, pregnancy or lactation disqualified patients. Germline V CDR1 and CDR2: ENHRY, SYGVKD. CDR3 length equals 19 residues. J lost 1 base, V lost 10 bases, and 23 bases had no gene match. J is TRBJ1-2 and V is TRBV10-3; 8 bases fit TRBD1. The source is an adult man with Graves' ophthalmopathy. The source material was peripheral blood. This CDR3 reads CASFGRTVRRGRDNYGYTF. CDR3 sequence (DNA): TGTGCCAGCTTCGGAAGAACGGTTCGCAGGGGGCGCGATAACTATGGCTACACCTTC.